This TCR beta chain was obtained from a study of T cells after yellow fever vaccination. Template switching with 5'RACE generated the TCR cDNA and added a universal primer site and UMIs. TCRdb re-called the 5' RACE reads through MiXCR, storing one row per CDR3 protein. The sample has tens of thousands of distinct CDR3 sequences; roughly 7.7% are singletons. Study-level points and caveats: Peaking on day 5 versus 15, the secondary response was faster but weaker. Within FACS-sorted repertoires, abundant clonotypes contaminating from the bulk population could be present.

Comments on this clonotype: As yet, its antigen is unknown.

Trimming removed 0 bases from V and 3 bases from J; junction bases left unmatched: 3. Germline V lookup: CDR1 SGDLS, CDR2 YYNGEE. The CDR3 runs to 15 residues. The specimen comprised CD8+ T cells sorted from PBMCs, sampled on the day of the yellow fever booster vaccination. V is TRBV9 and J is TRBJ2-7, with 10 positions matching TRBD2. The TCR originated in a man aged 25 to 40 who received the YFV17D yellow fever vaccine. CDR3: CASSVASGSYYEQYF. CDR3 DNA sequence: TGTGCCAGCAGCGTAGCTAGCGGGAGTTACTACGAGCAGTACTTC.